The clone carrying this TCR beta chain was seen just once. The assay was immunoSEQ multiplex PCR, and TCRdb's table has in-frame clones only and misses some. The sample includes approximately 43,000 clones, approximately 94% of them seen just once. The sample is drawn from a study of T cell changes during pregnancy in multiple sclerosis. Germline V gene lookup returns CDR1 MGHDK and CDR2 SYGVNS. There are 16 residues in the CDR3. Trimming at V came to 1 base and at J to 4 bases, leaving 6 bases not matched to a gene. Here the sequenced sample was CD8+ T cells from peripheral blood mononuclear cells, taken in the third trimester of pregnancy. The gene calls are TRBV25-1 and TRBJ2-1, with 8 nucleotides matching TRBD2. The source of this sequence is a female donor with multiple sclerosis, enrolled in a pregnancy study. Written as DNA, the CDR3 is TGTGCCAGCAGTGAATGGGACGGGAGGGAATACAATGAGCAGTTCTTC. This translates into CASSEWDGREYNEQFF.